This TCR beta chain was documented in a study of cytomegalovirus exposure and HLA in healthy donors. The study's findings and limits: A few CMV-associated chains were confirmed in vitro to be specific for CMV antigens. There were 150 to 200 TCR beta chains listed as cytomegalovirus-associated. Among immune exposure information, only CMV serostatus was available.

Details on this clone: Its antigen is undetermined.

The PCR was carried out with 60 Vbeta primers and 13 Jbeta primers. Sequenced by immunoSEQ multiplex PCR; TCRdb stores in-frame clones only, minus some. Counted here are roughly 100,000 clones, roughly three quarters occurring once; the ten biggest clones make up roughly 3%. Per the germline V gene, CDR1 is MDHEN and CDR2 is SYDVKM. The CDR3 is 13 residues long. Trimming cost V 2 bases and J 10 bases, with 9 bases left between them. V and J are TRBV28 and TRBJ1-6, with D unresolved. The receptor comes from a man younger than 40 in good health and CMV-seronegative. Sequencing was performed on PBMCs. The CDR3 sequence: CASSLMQRSPLHF. The CDR3 region has the DNA TGTGCCAGCAGTTTAATGCAGCGATCACCCCTCCACTTT. The full variable domain, its missing parts supplied by reference TRBV28 and TRBJ1-6, is DVKVTQSSRYLVKRTGEKVFLECVQDMDHENMFWYRQDPGLGLRLIYFSYDVKMKEKGDIPEGYSVSREKKERFSLILESASTNQTSMYLCASSLMQRSPLHFGNGTRLTVT.